One TCR beta chain is described in this entry. The length of the CDR3 is 14 residues. Germline CDR1 MNHEY, CDR2 SMNVEV (reference sequence). The germline V and J ends were trimmed by 6 bases and 2 bases, with 14 bases remaining between them. This sample stems from a study of OX40 agonist ivuxolimab in advanced cancers. Study context: Among those enrolled, mean age was 60 years (range roughly 20 to 80) and 82.7% were male. Three patients got partial responses; one had hepatocellular carcinoma and two had cutaneous melanoma.

The method was immunoSEQ multiplex PCR; TCRdb's version includes in-frame clones alone and lacks a portion of them. This table has tens of thousands of clones, just over 90% appearing once. The clonotype originates from an adult with an advanced solid tumor such as melanoma, head and neck, liver or kidney cancer. The sample here was CD4+ or CD8+ T cells sorted from blood, taken in a trial of the OX40 agonist ivuxolimab. The chain uses TRBV27 and TRBJ2-7, with a possible D match to TRBD1 (5 bases). CDR3: CASSLFDRPYEQYF. DNA of the CDR3: TGTGCCAGCAGCCTATTTGACAGACCCTACGAGCAGTACTTC.